Below, one T cell receptor beta chain is given with its context. How the authors handled the data: Reference gene primers were amplified, and this amplification served to estimate nucleated cell counts. The data were produced by immunoSEQ multiplex PCR, yet TCRdb's version contains in-frame clones alone and is incomplete. The DNA was the basis for D and trimming; V, J and clone size are from that table. The table has about 280,000 clones, roughly nine tenths seen once. The data were taken from a study of blood T cell repertoires in COVID-19. Study information: Acute and convalescent COVID-19 samples came from the United States, Italy and Spain. Sources were T cells, B-cell-depleted T cells, or PBMCs; the material itself was cDNA or gDNA.

The CDR3 is 15 amino acids. Trimming left V 2 bases short and J 2 bases short, with 11 bases between. Germline V gives CDR1 LNHDA, CDR2 SQIVND (reference sequence). The material sequenced was peripheral blood. This clonotype originated in a woman between 35 and 50 years old who had recovered from COVID-19. The chain links TRBV19 to TRBJ2-3; D is uncertain. CDR3 protein: CASSITAGNTDTQYF. CDR3 nucleotides: TGTGCCAGTAGTATAACGGCAGGAAACACAGATACGCAGTATTTT.